This TCR beta chain appears in the sequencing data of a study of patients and donors after allogeneic stem cell transplantation. This CDR3 comprises 12 residues. V gave up 5 bases and J gave up 4 bases, with 10 bases separating them. Germline assignment: CDR1 SGHDT and CDR2 YYEEEE. TCRdb re-derived calls from the RT-PCR reads in MiXCR, one entry per CDR3 protein. The sample carries about 160,000 distinct CDR3 sequences, roughly 22% recorded once. Sequenced: blood, either unsorted or a sorted T cell fraction (not recorded which). The source of this sequence is a human donor who was either an allogeneic HSCT recipient or a stem cell or donor lymphocyte infusion donor (not recorded which). It is not recorded whose cells these are; they may come from a transplant donor. The J gene is TRBJ2-7, the V gene TRBV5-6; unclear D gene. The CDR3 DNA reads as TGTGCCAGCAGTATTGGAGATTACGAGCAGTACTTC. Its protein is CASSIGDYEQYF.